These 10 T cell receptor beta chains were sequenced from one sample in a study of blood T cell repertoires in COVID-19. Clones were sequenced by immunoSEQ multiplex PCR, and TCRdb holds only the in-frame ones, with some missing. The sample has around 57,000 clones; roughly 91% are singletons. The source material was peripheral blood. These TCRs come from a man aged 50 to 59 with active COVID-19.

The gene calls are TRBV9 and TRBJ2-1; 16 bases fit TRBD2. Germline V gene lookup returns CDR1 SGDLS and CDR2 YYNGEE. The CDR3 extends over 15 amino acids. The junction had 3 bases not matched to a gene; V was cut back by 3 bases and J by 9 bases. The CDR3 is CASSAGLAGGREQFF. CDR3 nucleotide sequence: TGTGCCAGCAGCGCGGGACTAGCGGGGGGGCGTGAGCAGTTCTTC.

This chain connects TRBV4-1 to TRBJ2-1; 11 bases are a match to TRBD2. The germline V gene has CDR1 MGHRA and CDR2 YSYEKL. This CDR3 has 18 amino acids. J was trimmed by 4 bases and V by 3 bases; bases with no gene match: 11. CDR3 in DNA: TGCGCCAGCAGCCATTCCGCCCCACTAGCGGGGGAATACAATGAGCAGTTCTTC. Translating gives CASSHSAPLAGEYNEQFF.

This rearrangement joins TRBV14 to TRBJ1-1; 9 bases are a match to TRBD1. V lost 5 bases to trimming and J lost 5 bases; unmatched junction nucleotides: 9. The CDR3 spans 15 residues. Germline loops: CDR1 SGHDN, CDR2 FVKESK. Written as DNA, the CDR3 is TGTGCCAGCAGCTCGGGGACAGGGAAAGGGACTGAAGCTTTCTTT. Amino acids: CASSSGTGKGTEAFF.

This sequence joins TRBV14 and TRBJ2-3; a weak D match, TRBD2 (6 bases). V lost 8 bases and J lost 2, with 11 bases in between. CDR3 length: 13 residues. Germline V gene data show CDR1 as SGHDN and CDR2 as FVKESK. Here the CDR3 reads CASAGLLTDTQYF. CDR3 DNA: TGTGCCAGCGCGGGACTCCTCACAGATACGCAGTATTTT.

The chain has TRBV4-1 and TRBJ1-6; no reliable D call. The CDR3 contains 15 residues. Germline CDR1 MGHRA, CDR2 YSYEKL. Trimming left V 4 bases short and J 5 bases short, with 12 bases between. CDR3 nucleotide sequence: TGCGCCAGCAGCCCTTGGGCAGTGGATAATTCACCCCTCCACTTT. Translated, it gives CASSPWAVDNSPLHF.

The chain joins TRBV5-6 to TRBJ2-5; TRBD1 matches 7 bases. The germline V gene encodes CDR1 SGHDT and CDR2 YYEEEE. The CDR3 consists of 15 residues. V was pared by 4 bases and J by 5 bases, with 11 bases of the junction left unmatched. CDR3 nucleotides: TGTGCCAGCAGCCTCAGGGGGACCAAGGGGGAGACCCAGTACTTC. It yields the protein CASSLRGTKGETQYF.

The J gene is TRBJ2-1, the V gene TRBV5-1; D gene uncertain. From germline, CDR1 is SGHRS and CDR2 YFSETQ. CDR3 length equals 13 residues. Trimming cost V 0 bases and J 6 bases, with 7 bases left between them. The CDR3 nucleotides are TGCGCCAGCAGCTTGGCCGAGATCAATGAGCAGTTCTTC. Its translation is CASSLAEINEQFF.

CDR3 sequence (DNA): TGTGCCAGCAGCTTAGAAGGGAGGCGCCTTGGGCAGTACTTC. Encoded protein: CASSLEGRRLGQYF. The rearrangement uses TRBV11-2 and TRBJ2-7; D perhaps matches TRBD2 (6 bases). The CDR3 contains 14 residues. V was clipped by 0 bases and J by 9 bases, with 15 bases between them. Germline V gene sequence: CDR1 SGHAT, CDR2 FQNNGV.

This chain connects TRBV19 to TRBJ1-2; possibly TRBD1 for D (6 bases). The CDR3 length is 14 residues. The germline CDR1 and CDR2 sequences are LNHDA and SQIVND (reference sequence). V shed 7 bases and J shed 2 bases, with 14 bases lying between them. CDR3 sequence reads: CASTPGEWNYGYTF. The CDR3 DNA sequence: TGTGCCAGTACTCCAGGGGAATGGAACTATGGCTACACCTTC. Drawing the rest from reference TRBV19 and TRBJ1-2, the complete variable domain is DGGITQSPKYLFRKEGQNVTLSCEQNLNHDAMYWYRQDPGQGLRLIYYSQIVNDFQKGDIAEGYSVSREKKESFPLTVTSAQKNPTAFYLCASTPGEWNYGYTFGSGTRLTVV.

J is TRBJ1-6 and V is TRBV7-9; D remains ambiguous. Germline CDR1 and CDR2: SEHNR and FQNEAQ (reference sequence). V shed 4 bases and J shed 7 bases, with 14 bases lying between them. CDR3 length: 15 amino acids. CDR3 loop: CASSSSSNRNSPLHF. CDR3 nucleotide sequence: TGTGCCAGCAGCTCGAGTTCTAATCGCAATTCACCCCTCCACTTT. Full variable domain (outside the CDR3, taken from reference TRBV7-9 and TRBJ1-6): DTGVSQNPRHKITKRGQNVTFRCDPISEHNRLYWYRQTLGQGPEFLTYFQNEAQLEKSRLLSDRFSAERPKGSFSTLEIQRTEQGDSAMYLCASSSSSNRNSPLHFGNGTRLTVT.